The 23 T cell receptor beta chains in this list originate from one sample, sequenced in a study of T cell responses to AZD1222 COVID-19 vaccine. Some clones are missing from TCRdb's copy, which holds only in-frame ones; the method was immunoSEQ multiplex PCR. The sample yields about 150,000 clones, around 95% seen once. The specimen comprised peripheral blood, sampled on day 0 of AZD1222 vaccination. The receptors here all came from an adult in good health.

The V and J genes are TRBV5-4 and TRBJ2-2; a possible D gene is TRBD1 (6 bases). There are 13 residues in the CDR3. Germline CDR1 and CDR2: SGHNT and YYREEE (reference sequence). Trimming stripped 5 bases from V and 6 bases from J, with 11 bases between. The CDR3 DNA reads as TGTGCCAGCAGTACAGGGTCTCCCGGGGAGCTGTTTTTT. This codes for CASSTGSPGELFF.

J is TRBJ2-7 and V is TRBV10-1; possibly TRBD1 for D (6 bases). The CDR3 totals 16 residues. Germline CDR1 is WNHNN and CDR2 is SYGVQD (reference sequence). Deletions cut 6 bases from V and 3 bases from J, with 21 bases between. The CDR3 loop is CASRPRTDILNYEQYV. CDR3 coding DNA: TGCGCCAGCAGACCCCGGACAGACATATTAAACTACGAGCAGTACGTC.

Only one count was recorded for this clone. This chain joins TRBV7-9 and TRBJ1-3; D gene ambiguous. The CDR3 runs to 14 residues. Per germline, CDR1 SEHNR and CDR2 FQNEAQ (reference sequence). Trimming took off 2 bases at V and 0 bases at J, with 5 bases between the two ends. Here the CDR3 reads CASSLSYSGNTIYF. CDR3 sequence (DNA): TGTGCCAGCAGCTTATCGTACTCTGGAAACACCATATATTTT.

The CDR3 DNA sequence: TGTGCCAGCAGCTTAGATAGAAGTGCGCAGTATTTT. It encodes CASSLDRSAQYF. The chain joins TRBV7-8 to TRBJ2-3; no clear D gene. Trimming took off 1 base at V and 10 bases at J, with 9 bases between the two ends. The V gene's germline CDR1 is SGHVS and CDR2 FQNEAQ. The CDR3 contains 12 residues.

The CDR3 sequence is CASSQDAGAGTEAFF. The CDR3 DNA is TGTGCCAGCAGCCAAGATGCGGGGGCGGGGACTGAAGCTTTCTTT. The rearrangement links TRBV3-1 (or the pseudogene TRBV3-2) to TRBJ1-1; possible D gene TRBD1, 6 bases. V lost 0 bases to trimming and J lost 5 bases, with 13 bases between them. Germline lookup yields CDR1 LGHDT and CDR2 YNNKEL (reference sequence). The CDR3 contains 15 residues.

CDR3 nucleotide sequence: TGTGCCACCAGCAGAGGCCTATTCTATGGCTACACCTTC. Amino acid sequence: CATSRGLFYGYTF. The rearrangement uses TRBV15 and TRBJ1-2; D is uncertain. Germline loops: CDR1 LNHNV, CDR2 YYDKDF (reference sequence). The CDR3 is 13 amino acids. Trimming stripped 1 base from V and 4 bases from J, with 7 bases between. Full variable domain (rest looked up from reference TRBV15 and TRBJ1-2): DAMVIQNPRYQVTQFGKPVTLSCSQTLNHNVMYWYQQKSSQAPKLLFHYYDKDFNNEADTPDNFQSRRPNTSFCFLDIRSPGLGDTAMYLCATSRGLFYGYTFGSGTRLTVV.

The chain has TRBV2 and TRBJ1-3; perhaps TRBD1 as D (5 bases). The CDR3 has 15 residues. V gave up 7 bases and J gave up 0 bases, with 13 bases separating them. The V gene's germline CDR1 is SNHLY and CDR2 FYNNEI. CDR3 DNA sequence: TGTGCCAGCAAGATCGGGACTACCTCTGGAAACACCATATATTTT. The encoded protein is CASKIGTTSGNTIYF.

This clone was observed once. The V call is TRBV6-5, the J call TRBJ1-5; possibly TRBD1 for D (5 bases). Trimming left V 2 bases short and J 2 bases short, with 7 bases between. The CDR3 is made up of 14 amino acids. CDR1 and CDR2 (germline): MNHEY, SVGAGI. CDR3 sequence: CASSYMGGNQPQHF. As DNA, the CDR3 is TGTGCCAGCAGTTACATGGGGGGCAATCAGCCCCAGCATTTT.

The chain employs TRBV9 and TRBJ1-2; D is perhaps TRBD1 (5 bases). Trimming cost V 0 bases and J 1 base, with 10 bases left between them. The length of the CDR3 is 15 residues. Germline lookup yields CDR1 SGDLS and CDR2 YYNGEE. The DNA for the CDR3 is TGTGCCAGCAGCGTAGGGGGACTACATAACTATGGCTACACCTTC. Its protein product is CASSVGGLHNYGYTF.

The chain recombines TRBV6-4 with TRBJ2-2, with D uncertain. V gave up 0 bases and J gave up 7 bases, with 12 bases separating them. Germline CDR1 MRHNA, CDR2 SNTAGT. This CDR3 spans 15 amino acids. The CDR3 bases are TGTGCCAGCAGTGACTCCTCGGAGAGAGGCGGGGAGCTGTTTTTT. It codes for CASSDSSERGGELFF.

V and J are TRBV7-2 and TRBJ2-2; 12 positions agree with TRBD2. With V trimmed by 4 bases and J by 8 bases, 11 bases remained unmatched. This CDR3 comprises 17 residues. In germline, CDR1 is SGHTA, CDR2 FQGNSA. DNA for the CDR3: TGTGCCAGCAGCTCCAGGACTAGCGGGGTCCGTCGAGGGGAGCTGTTTTTT. It encodes CASSSRTSGVRRGELFF.

J is TRBJ2-1 and V is TRBV6-1, with 11 bases that match TRBD2. The trim removed 2 bases at V and 7 bases at J, leaving 7 bases unmatched. The CDR3 is 16 amino acids. Germline V gives CDR1 MNHNS, CDR2 SASEGT. Here the CDR3 reads CASSENPSGRLNEQFF. The CDR3 nucleotides are TGTGCCAGCAGTGAAAATCCTAGCGGGAGGTTGAATGAGCAGTTCTTC.

The V and J genes are TRBV3-1 (or the pseudogene TRBV3-2) and TRBJ2-3, with 9 bases identical to TRBD1. V dropped 1 base and J dropped 0; count of bases not matched to a gene: 14. Germline values: CDR1 LGHDT, CDR2 YNNKEL (reference sequence). This CDR3 has 20 residues. The CDR3 spells CASSQVRDRAPSTSTDTQYF. The CDR3 nucleotides are TGTGCCAGCAGCCAAGTCCGGGACAGGGCTCCATCAACTAGCACAGATACGCAGTATTTT.

V gene TRBV5-1 combines with J gene TRBJ2-3; 10 positions agree with TRBD2. Germline lookup yields CDR1 SGHRS and CDR2 YFSETQ. Losses at the gene ends were 2 bases for V and 4 bases for J; bases not matched to a gene: 4. This CDR3 spans 15 amino acids. The CDR3 region is CASSFRAGGPDTQYF. CDR3 DNA sequence: TGCGCCAGCAGCTTTCGAGCGGGGGGGCCAGATACGCAGTATTTT. Complete variable domain (other parts from reference TRBV5-1 and TRBJ2-3): KAGVTQTPRYLIKTRGQQVTLSCSPISGHRSVSWYQQTPGQGLQFLFEYFSETQRNKGNFPGRFSGRQFSNSRSEMNVSTLELGDSALYLCASSFRAGGPDTQYFGPGTRLTVL.

The CDR3 DNA reads TGTGCCAGCAGCCAAGCGGACAGGGCCCTAATGAACACTGAAGCTTTCTTT. Amino acids: CASSQADRALMNTEAFF. The chain employs TRBV3-1 (or the pseudogene TRBV3-2) and TRBJ1-1, with 8 positions matching TRBD1. Germline V CDR1 and CDR2: LGHDT, YNNKEL (reference sequence). V trimming: 1 base; J trimming: 0 bases; junction bases outside the gene matches: 7. The CDR3 extends over 17 amino acids.

This sequence joins TRBV10-3 and TRBJ1-1; D is perhaps TRBD1 (5 bases). This CDR3 has 13 amino acids. The ends were cut back, 6 bases at V and 4 bases at J, with 12 bases in the middle. CDR1 and CDR2 (germline): ENHRY, SYGVKD. The CDR3 here is CAIRPGRATEAFF. The CDR3 DNA sequence: TGTGCCATCAGACCCGGCAGGGCCACTGAAGCTTTCTTT.

The chain joins TRBV11-2 to TRBJ1-1; 10 positions match TRBD1. The CDR3 has 14 residues. J lost 1 base, V lost 5 bases, and 1 base had no gene match. Germline V gene sequence: CDR1 SGHAT, CDR2 FQNNGV. CDR3 in amino acids: CASSRDRGNTEAFF. In DNA form, the CDR3 reads TGTGCCAGCAGCCGGGACAGGGGGAACACTGAAGCTTTCTTT.

V gene TRBV6-5 combines with J gene TRBJ2-5, with 7 bases aligning to TRBD2. Germline assignment: CDR1 MNHEY and CDR2 SVGAGI. V gave up 6 bases and J gave up 4 bases; unmatched junction bases: 11. The CDR3 contains 15 residues. This CDR3 reads CASRPGTMSVETQYF. The CDR3 nucleotides read TGTGCCAGCAGGCCCGGGACTATGAGCGTAGAGACCCAGTACTTC.

The genes are TRBV5-1 and TRBJ1-4; no clear D. Germline CDR1 and CDR2: SGHRS and YFSETQ. The CDR3 contains 14 residues. The ends were cut back, 4 bases at V and 4 bases at J, with 11 bases in the middle. CDR3 sequence reads: CASSPLTGNEKLFF. The CDR3 DNA is TGCGCCAGCAGCCCCCTTACGGGTAATGAAAAACTGTTTTTT.

The chain is built from TRBV2 and TRBJ2-1, with TRBD2 matching over 12 bases. The CDR3 is made up of 14 amino acids. The germline V gene has CDR1 SNHLY and CDR2 FYNNEI. V dropped 10 bases and J dropped 4; count of bases not matched to a gene: 5. The CDR3 nucleotides read TGTGCCATACATGGGACTAGCGGGTACAATGAGCAGTTCTTC. This sequence encodes CAIHGTSGYNEQFF. The variable domain in full, with the rest retrieved from reference TRBV2 and TRBJ2-1, is EPEVTQTPSHQVTQMGQEVILRCVPISNHLYFYWYRQILGQKVEFLVSFYNNEISEKSEIFDDQFSVERPDGSNFTLKIRSTKLEDSAMYFCAIHGTSGYNEQFFGPGTRLTVL.

The genes are TRBV6-6 and TRBJ2-5; D gene unclear. CDR1 is MNHNY, CDR2 SVGAGI, per germline (reference sequence). The V end was cut by 5 bases, the J end by 1 base, with 2 bases between. The CDR3 sequence is 11 residues long. The CDR3 sequence is CASSTQETQYF. The CDR3, as DNA: TGTGCCAGCAGTACCCAAGAGACCCAGTACTTC.

The chain joins TRBV5-4 to TRBJ1-1; D is unresolved. Germline V gene sequence: CDR1 SGHNT, CDR2 YYREEE (reference sequence). The CDR3 runs to 13 residues. V lost 0 bases, J lost 6 bases, and 9 bases lay in between. CDR3 amino acids: CASSLAPTPEAFF. In nucleotides, the CDR3 is TGTGCCAGCAGCTTGGCCCCCACGCCTGAAGCTTTCTTT.

The chain is built from TRBV5-1 and TRBJ1-2; D unclear. This CDR3 contains 13 residues. CDR1 is SGHRS and CDR2 is YFSETQ in the germline V gene. With 4 bases removed from V and 1 base from J, the gap between germline ends came to 8 bases. The DNA for the CDR3 is TGCGCCAGCAGCACCTCCCATAACTATGGCTACACCTTC. It specifies CASSTSHNYGYTF.